These 9 T cell receptor beta chains were all obtained from the same sample, sequenced in a study of monozygotic twins with inflammatory bowel disease. Following a re-call of the 5' RACE reads, TCRdb has one entry per CDR3 protein and lacks DNA. Its listing shows 200,000 to 250,000 distinct CDR3 sequences. The sequenced sample was blood. The receptors come from a human donor with ulcerative colitis or Crohn's disease, or a healthy co-twin of an affected twin (not recorded which).

The chain couples TRBV10-3 to TRBJ2-2; TCRdb gives TRBD2 as the D gene, but with no DNA this cannot be confirmed. The CDR3 length is 16 residues. The germline CDR1 and CDR2 sequences are ENHRY and SYGVKD. CDR3: CAISAALGTNTGELFF.

The CDR3 region is CASSPLGNLNTEAFF. V is TRBV18 and J is TRBJ1-1. Germline lookup yields CDR1 KGHSH and CDR2 LQKENI. The CDR3 extends over 15 amino acids.

V usage is TRBV19 and J usage is TRBJ1-2; TCRdb returns TRBD1, unconfirmable since there is no DNA. This CDR3 is 14 amino acids long. CDR1 is LNHDA and CDR2 is SQIVND in the germline V gene (reference sequence). CDR3 residues: CASSPGQGAYGYTF. Together with reference TRBV19 and TRBJ1-2, the CDR3 gives the full variable domain: DGGITQSPKYLFRKEGQNVTLSCEQNLNHDAMYWYRQDPGQGLRLIYYSQIVNDFQKGDIAEGYSVSREKKESFPLTVTSAQKNPTAFYLCASSPGQGAYGYTFGSGTRLTVV.

This chain connects TRBV9 to TRBJ2-2; TCRdb calls TRBD1, which cannot be checked without DNA. The CDR3 length is 16 residues. CDR1 is SGDLS and CDR2 is YYNGEE in the germline V gene. CDR3: CASSLNTLGGTGELFF.

The chain employs TRBV5-1 and TRBJ2-7; the D call of TRBD1 rests on TCRdb alone, since no DNA is present to check it. This CDR3 comprises 14 residues. CDR1 SGHRS and CDR2 YFSETQ come from the germline V gene. The CDR3 loop is CASSVYSTGNEQYF.

The chain couples TRBV2 to TRBJ2-3; TCRdb calls TRBD1, which cannot be checked without DNA. The germline V gene has CDR1 SNHLY and CDR2 FYNNEI. The length of the CDR3 is 16 residues. This CDR3 is CASRHSRGRIPDTQYF.

This chain connects TRBV20-1 to TRBJ2-1; TCRdb calls TRBD2, which cannot be checked without DNA. The CDR3 runs to 13 residues. Germline V gene data show CDR1 as DFQATT and CDR2 as SNEGSKA (reference sequence). This CDR3 reads CSALGLADNEQFF.

CDR3 amino acids: CSARGTGSYGEKLFF. This sequence joins TRBV20-1 and TRBJ1-4. Germline-derived CDR1 and CDR2 are DFQATT and SNEGSKA (reference sequence). The CDR3 is made up of 15 amino acids.

V usage is TRBV12-3 or TRBV12-4 and J usage is TRBJ2-2; TCRdb proposes TRBD2, but this gene call is untestable without DNA. There are 18 residues in the CDR3. The CDR3 loop is CASSLGTSGGTNTGKLFF.